This T cell receptor beta chain is from a study of blood T cell repertoires in COVID-19. Study information: Sample material is recorded as cDNA or gDNA derived from T cells, B-cell-depleted T cells, or PBMCs.

The length of the CDR3 is 13 residues. The V end lost 5 bases, the J end lost 6 bases, and 17 bases lay between the germline ends. Germline loops: CDR1 SQVTM, CDR2 ANQGSEA. The sample holds a few counts of this clone. The repertoire was sequenced with immunoSEQ multiplex PCR; TCRdb's copy has only in-frame clones and lacks some. The sample consists of 150,000 or so clones, about 90% of them appearing once. Sequencing was done on a sample of PBMCs or T cells enriched from blood (not recorded which). The V call is TRBV29-1, the J call TRBJ2-7; D not resolved. The receptor comes from a woman aged 45-65 years who had recovered from COVID-19. CDR3 region: CSVSSGLSGEQYF. The CDR3, as DNA: TGCAGCGTTAGTTCAGGCCTAAGTGGCGAGCAGTACTTC.